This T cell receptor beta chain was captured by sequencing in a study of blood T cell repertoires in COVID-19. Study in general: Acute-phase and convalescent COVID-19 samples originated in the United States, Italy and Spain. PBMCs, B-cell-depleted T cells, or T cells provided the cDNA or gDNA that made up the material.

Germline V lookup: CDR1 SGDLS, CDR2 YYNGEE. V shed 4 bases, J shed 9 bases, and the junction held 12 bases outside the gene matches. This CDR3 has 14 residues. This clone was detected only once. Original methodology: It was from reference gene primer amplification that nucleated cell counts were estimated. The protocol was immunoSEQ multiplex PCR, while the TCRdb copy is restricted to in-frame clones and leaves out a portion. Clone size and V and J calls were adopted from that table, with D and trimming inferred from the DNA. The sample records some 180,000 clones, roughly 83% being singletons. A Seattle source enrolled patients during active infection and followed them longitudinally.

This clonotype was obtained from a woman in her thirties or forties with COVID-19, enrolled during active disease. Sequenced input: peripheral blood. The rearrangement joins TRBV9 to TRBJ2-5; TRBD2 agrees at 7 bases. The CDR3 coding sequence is TGTGCCAGCAGCCCCCGGACCGCGGGAGTGTCCCAGTACTTC. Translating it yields CASSPRTAGVSQYF.